The rows below give T cell receptor beta chains drawn from one sample of a study of cytotoxic CD8 clonotypes in ibrutinib-treated CLL. Repertoires were generated with immunoSEQ multiplex PCR, while TCRdb's copy carries only in-frame clones and drops some. The data show 100,000 or so clones, more than 55% seen once. Here the sequenced sample was PBMCs, taken after 24 months of ibrutinib treatment. These receptors were obtained from a human donor with chronic lymphocytic leukemia. Each CDR3 is given without its conserved first and last residue.

TRBJ2-6 TRBV7-3 ASSREVSGANVLT
TRBJ2-7 TRBV6-5 ASSSGRKPSYEQY
TRBJ2-2 TRBV7-8 ASSTLAPANTGELF
TRBJ1-5 TRBV19 ASSRGTNNQPQH
TRBJ1-2 TRBV10-1 ASSESQGNGYT
TRBJ2-5 TRBV5-4 ASSPATGGMTETQY
TRBJ2-5 TRBV11-2 ASSGTRGRRETQY
TRBJ2-1 TRBV2 ASSEARLSSYNEQF
TRBJ2-3 TRBV30 AWSPYPASGNTDTQY
TRBJ2-5 TRBV5-6 ASSSYPTGVETQY
TRBJ1-2 TRBV10-3 AISDGGLYT
TRBJ2-5 TRBV5-1 ASSGGLLTVKQETQY
TRBJ2-3 TRBV29-1 SVDSGATTSTDTQY